The clone carrying this T cell receptor beta chain has a count of ten or more. Researchers prepared the TCRbeta library using unique molecular identifiers, the study reports. TCRdb redid the calling of the PCR reads with MiXCR, one entry per CDR3 protein. In the table there are some 240,000 distinct CDR3 sequences, about 8.8% of which are singletons. There are 13 residues in the CDR3. V dropped 3 bases and J dropped 2 bases, with 8 bases sitting between them. Germline V lookup: CDR1 DFQATT, CDR2 SNEGSKA (reference sequence). This sample was included in a study of T-cell reconstitution after alpha-beta-depleted transplantation in children.

The TCR comes from a human donor who donated a stem cell graft to a child with SCID. The specimen was PBMCs from the stem cell graft donor, collected from the stem cell graft. This chain joins TRBV20-1 and TRBJ1-5; D ambiguous. CDR3 coding DNA: TGCAGTGCTAGCATAGACGGCAATCAGCCCCAGCATTTT. It encodes CSASIDGNQPQHF.